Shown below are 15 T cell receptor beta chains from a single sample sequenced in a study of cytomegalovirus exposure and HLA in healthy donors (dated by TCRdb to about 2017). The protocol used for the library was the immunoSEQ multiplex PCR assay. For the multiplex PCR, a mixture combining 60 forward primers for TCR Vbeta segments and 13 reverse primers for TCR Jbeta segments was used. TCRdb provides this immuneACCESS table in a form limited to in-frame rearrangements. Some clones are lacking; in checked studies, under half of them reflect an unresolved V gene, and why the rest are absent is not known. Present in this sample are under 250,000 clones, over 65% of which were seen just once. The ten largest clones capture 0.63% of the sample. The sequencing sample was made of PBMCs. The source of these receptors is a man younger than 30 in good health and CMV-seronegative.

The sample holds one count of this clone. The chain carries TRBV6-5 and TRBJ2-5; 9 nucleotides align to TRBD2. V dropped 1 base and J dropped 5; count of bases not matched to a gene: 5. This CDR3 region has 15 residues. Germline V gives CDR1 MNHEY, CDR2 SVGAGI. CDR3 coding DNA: TGTGCCAGCAGTTACTTCGGGACTAGCCGCGAGACCCAGTACTTC. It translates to CASSYFGTSRETQYF.

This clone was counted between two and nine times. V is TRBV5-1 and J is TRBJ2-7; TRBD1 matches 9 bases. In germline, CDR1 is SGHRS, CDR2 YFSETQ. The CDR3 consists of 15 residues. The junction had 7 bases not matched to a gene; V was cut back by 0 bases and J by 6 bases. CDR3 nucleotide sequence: TGCGCCAGCAGCTTGGGAGCCGGGACAGGGAGCGAGCAGTACTTC. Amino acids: CASSLGAGTGSEQYF.

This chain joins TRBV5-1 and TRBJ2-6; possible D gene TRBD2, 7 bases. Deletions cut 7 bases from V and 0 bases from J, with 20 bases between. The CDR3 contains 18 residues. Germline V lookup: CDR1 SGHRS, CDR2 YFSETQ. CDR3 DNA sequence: TGCGCCAGCGGGCGGGGGCCGATTGGGAACTCTGGGGCCAACGTCCTGACTTTC. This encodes CASGRGPIGNSGANVLTF.

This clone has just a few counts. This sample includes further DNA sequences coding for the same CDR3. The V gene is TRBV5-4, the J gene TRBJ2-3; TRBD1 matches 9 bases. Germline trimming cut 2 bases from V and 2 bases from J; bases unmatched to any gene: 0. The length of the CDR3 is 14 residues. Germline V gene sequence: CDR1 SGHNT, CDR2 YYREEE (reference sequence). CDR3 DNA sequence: TGTGCCAGCAGCTTACAGGGGGCCACAGATACGCAGTATTTT. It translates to CASSLQGATDTQYF.

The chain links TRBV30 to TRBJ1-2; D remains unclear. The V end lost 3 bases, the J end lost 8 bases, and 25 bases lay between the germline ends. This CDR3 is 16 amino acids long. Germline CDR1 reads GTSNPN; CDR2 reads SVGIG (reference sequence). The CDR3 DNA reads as TGTGCCTGGAGAGGATGGCAGGAAGGACTCCTGGAAGGCTACACCTTC. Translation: CAWRGWQEGLLEGYTF. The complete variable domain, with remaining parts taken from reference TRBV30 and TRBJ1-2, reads SQTIHQWPATLVQPVGSPLSLECTVEGTSNPNLYWYRQAAGRGLQLLFYSVGIGQISSEVPQNLSASRPQDRQFILSSKKLLLSDSGFYLCAWRGWQEGLLEGYTFGSGTRLTVV.

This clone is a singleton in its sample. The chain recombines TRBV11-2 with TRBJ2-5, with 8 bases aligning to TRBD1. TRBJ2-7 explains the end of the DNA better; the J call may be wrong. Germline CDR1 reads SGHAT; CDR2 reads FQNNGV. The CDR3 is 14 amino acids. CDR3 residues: CASSLGTGSYEQYF. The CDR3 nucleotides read TGTGCCAGCAGCCTCGGGACAGGTTCCTACGAGCAGTACTTC.

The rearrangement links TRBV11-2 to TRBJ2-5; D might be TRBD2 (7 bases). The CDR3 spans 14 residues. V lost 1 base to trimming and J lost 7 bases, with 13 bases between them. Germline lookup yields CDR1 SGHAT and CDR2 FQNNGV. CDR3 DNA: TGTGCCAGCAGCTTAGGGGGGCGCGGGGGGACCCAGTACTTC. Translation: CASSLGGRGGTQYF.

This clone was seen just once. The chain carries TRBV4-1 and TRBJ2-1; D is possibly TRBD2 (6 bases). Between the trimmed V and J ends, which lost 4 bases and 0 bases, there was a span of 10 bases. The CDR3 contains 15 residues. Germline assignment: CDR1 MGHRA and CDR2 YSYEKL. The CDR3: CASSPLASSYNEQFF. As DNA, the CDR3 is TGCGCCAGCAGCCCCCTAGCGAGCTCCTACAATGAGCAGTTCTTC.

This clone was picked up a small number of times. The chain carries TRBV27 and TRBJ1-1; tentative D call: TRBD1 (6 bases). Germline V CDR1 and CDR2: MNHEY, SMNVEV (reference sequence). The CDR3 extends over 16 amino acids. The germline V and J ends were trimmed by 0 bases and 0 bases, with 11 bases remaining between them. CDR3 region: CASSLSPGTLNTEAFF. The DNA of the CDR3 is TGTGCCAGCAGTTTATCCCCCGGGACACTGAACACTGAAGCTTTCTTT.

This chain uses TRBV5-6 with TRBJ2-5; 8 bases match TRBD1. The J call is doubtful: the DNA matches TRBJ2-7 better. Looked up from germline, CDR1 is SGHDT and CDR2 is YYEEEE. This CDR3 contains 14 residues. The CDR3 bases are TGTGCCAGCAGCGCCGGACAGGGTTCCTACGAGCAGTACTTC. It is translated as CASSAGQGSYEQYF.

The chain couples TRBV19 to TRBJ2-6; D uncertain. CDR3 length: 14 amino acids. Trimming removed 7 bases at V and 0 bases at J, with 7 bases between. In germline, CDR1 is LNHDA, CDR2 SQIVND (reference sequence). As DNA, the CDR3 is TGTGCCAGTACTCACTACTCTGGGGCCAACGTCCTGACTTTC. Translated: CASTHYSGANVLTF.

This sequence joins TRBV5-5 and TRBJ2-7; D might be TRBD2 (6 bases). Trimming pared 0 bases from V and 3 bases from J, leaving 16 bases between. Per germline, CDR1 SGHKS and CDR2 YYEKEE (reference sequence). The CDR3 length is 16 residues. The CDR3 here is CASSLGFPGGHYEQYF. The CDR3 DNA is TGTGCCAGCAGCTTGGGGTTTCCCGGAGGGCACTACGAGCAGTACTTC.

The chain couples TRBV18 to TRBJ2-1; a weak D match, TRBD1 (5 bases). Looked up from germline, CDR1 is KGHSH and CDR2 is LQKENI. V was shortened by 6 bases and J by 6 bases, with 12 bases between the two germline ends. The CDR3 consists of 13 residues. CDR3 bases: TGTGCCAGCTCCGCGGACATGGGCAATGAGCAGTTCTTC. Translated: CASSADMGNEQFF.

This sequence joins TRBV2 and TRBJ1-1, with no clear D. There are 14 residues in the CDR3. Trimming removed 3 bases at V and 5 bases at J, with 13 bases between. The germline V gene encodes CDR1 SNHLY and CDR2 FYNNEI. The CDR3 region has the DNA TGTGCCAGCAGTGACGCGGGTGGGTGGACTGAAGCTTTCTTT. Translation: CASSDAGGWTEAFF.

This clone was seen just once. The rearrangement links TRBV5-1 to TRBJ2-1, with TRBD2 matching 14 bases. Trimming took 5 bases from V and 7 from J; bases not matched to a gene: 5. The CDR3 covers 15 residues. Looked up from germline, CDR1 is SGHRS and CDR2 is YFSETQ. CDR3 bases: TGCGCCAGCAGGTCCGGACTAGCGGGAGGAAATGAGCAGTTCTTC. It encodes CASRSGLAGGNEQFF. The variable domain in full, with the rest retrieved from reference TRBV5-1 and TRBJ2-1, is KAGVTQTPRYLIKTRGQQVTLSCSPISGHRSVSWYQQTPGQGLQFLFEYFSETQRNKGNFPGRFSGRQFSNSRSEMNVSTLELGDSALYLCASRSGLAGGNEQFFGPGTRLTVL.